This note documents a single T cell receptor beta chain sequence. No antigen is known for it. These data belong to a study of cytomegalovirus exposure and HLA in healthy donors. Study-level information: The same platform used for the approximately 670 first-cohort repertoires was also used for the 100 to 150 validation repertoires, as a later analysis reported.

Losses at the gene ends were 2 bases for V and 3 bases for J; bases not matched to a gene: 2. The CDR3 consists of 13 residues. Per the germline V gene, CDR1 is SGHTS and CDR2 is YDEGEE. Sequencing used immunoSEQ multiplex PCR; TCRdb keeps in-frame clones, though not all of them. The table includes fewer than 250,000 clones, approximately 90% detected once. From the 120-subject validation cohort, which was separate from the roughly 710-subject first cohort, the donors were drawn. Study outcomes and limitations: According to reports, the classifier identified cytomegalovirus status with high specificity and sensitivity.

The origin of this receptor is a man aged 18 to 35 in good health and CMV-seronegative. The rearrangement joins TRBV5-8 to TRBJ2-7; 7 bases agree with TRBD1. Material for sequencing was PBMCs. The CDR3 DNA reads as TGTGCCAGCAGCTTACGACAGGGCTACGAGCAGTACTTC. Its translation is CASSLRQGYEQYF.